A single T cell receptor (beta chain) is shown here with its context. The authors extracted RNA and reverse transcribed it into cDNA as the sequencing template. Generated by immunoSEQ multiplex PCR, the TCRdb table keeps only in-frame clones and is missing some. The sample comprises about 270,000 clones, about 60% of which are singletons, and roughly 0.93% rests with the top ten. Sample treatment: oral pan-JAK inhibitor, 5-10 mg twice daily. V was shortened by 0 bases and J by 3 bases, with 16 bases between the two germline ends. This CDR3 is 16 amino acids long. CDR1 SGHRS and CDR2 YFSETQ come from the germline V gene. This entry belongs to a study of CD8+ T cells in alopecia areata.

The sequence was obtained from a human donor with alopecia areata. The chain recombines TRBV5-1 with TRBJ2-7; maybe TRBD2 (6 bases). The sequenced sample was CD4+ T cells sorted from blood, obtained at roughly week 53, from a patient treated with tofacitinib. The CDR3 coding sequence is TGCGCCAGCAGCTTGGCCGGGGGACCCATTCTCTACGAGCAGTACTTC. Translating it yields CASSLAGGPILYEQYF. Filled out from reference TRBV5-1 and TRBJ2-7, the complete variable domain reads KAGVTQTPRYLIKTRGQQVTLSCSPISGHRSVSWYQQTPGQGLQFLFEYFSETQRNKGNFPGRFSGRQFSNSRSEMNVSTLELGDSALYLCASSLAGGPILYEQYFGPGTRLTVT.